This T cell receptor (beta chain) comes out of a study of monozygotic twins with inflammatory bowel disease. For each CDR3 protein, TCRdb gives one entry from its re-call of the 5' RACE reads, without DNA. This repertoire includes around 100,000 distinct CDR3 sequences. The germline gives CDR1 LGHNA, CDR2 YSLEER. The CDR3 contains 16 residues. The chain combines TRBV4-3 with TRBJ1-3; TCRdb gives TRBD1 as the D gene, but with no DNA this cannot be confirmed. This clonotype originated in a human donor with ulcerative colitis or Crohn's disease, or a healthy co-twin of an affected twin (not recorded which). Sequencing input: blood. CDR3 loop: CASSQDWTGTGNTIYF.